The clone carrying this T cell receptor beta chain has ten or more counts. The antigen is not known. The data derive from a study of regulatory T cells in long-lasting Graves disease. Whole-study findings and limits: More public clonotypes were shared by persistent patients (approximately 3,000) than by new patients (roughly 910). Sampling was limited to peripheral blood rather than thyroid tissue.

Combining iRepertoire HTBI primers with Arm-PCR of CDR3 regions, the authors built TCR beta libraries. Each CDR3 protein is one row after TCRdb ran MiXCR on the multiplex PCR reads. This table has some 250,000 distinct CDR3 sequences, roughly 18% appearing once. Time point reported: newly diagnosed GD, antithyroid drugs for less than 3 months. After RNA was extracted from PBMCs, the TCR library was made from it. This sample was also put to use in a study of T cells in Graves' hyperthyroidism and ophthalmopathy. That study reports: Newly diagnosed hyperthyroidism patients aged 18 to 65 years had disease lasting under 2 months.

The sequence was obtained from a woman in her 30s with Graves disease. This specimen consisted of peripheral blood mononuclear cells (PBMCs), obtained at new diagnosis, from a patient treated with antithyroid drugs.

This CDR3 reads CASSLTVDYGYTF. CDR3 coding DNA: TGTGCCAGCAGCCTGACAGTAGACTATGGCTACACCTTC. The rearrangement links TRBV2 to TRBJ1-2, with D perhaps TRBD1 (5 bases). Trimming shortened V by 6 bases and J by 3 bases, and 11 bases separated the two germline ends. This CDR3 is built from 13 residues. Germline lookup yields CDR1 SNHLY and CDR2 FYNNEI.